At least ten counts were recorded for the clone carrying this T cell receptor beta chain. The antigen is not known. V lost 7 bases and J 0 bases, leaving 17 bases between the germline ends. The germline gives CDR1 LNHDA, CDR2 SQIVND (reference sequence). The CDR3 extends over 16 amino acids. This specimen comes from a study of early T cells in non-severe SARS-CoV-2 infection. Study-wide context: From unsorted whole blood, bulk RNA was sequenced, and the chains remained unpaired.

As part of library construction, unique molecular identifiers were attached to individual cDNA molecules. Each CDR3 protein is one row after TCRdb ran MiXCR on the 5' RACE reads. The table shows 76,000 or so distinct CDR3 sequences, with around 11% occurring only once. Whole-study findings and limits: VDJdb matching skewed toward anti-spike CD8 responses, missing private and CD4 specificities.

The chain combines TRBV19 with TRBJ2-3; perhaps D is TRBD1 or TRBD2 (5 bases each). Sequenced input: whole blood. This clonotype originated in an adult who was a healthcare worker with PCR-confirmed SARS-CoV-2 infection or an uninfected control (not recorded which). CDR3 in amino acids: CASKDRGSSSTDTQYF. The DNA of the CDR3 is TGTGCCAGTAAGGATCGGGGCAGCTCTAGCACAGATACGCAGTATTTT.